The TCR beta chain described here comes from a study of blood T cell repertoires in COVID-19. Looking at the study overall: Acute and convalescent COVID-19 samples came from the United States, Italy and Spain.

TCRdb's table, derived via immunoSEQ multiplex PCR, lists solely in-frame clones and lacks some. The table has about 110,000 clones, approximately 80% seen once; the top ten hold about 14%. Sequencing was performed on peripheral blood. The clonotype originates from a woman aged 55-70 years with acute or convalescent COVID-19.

CDR3 in DNA: TGTGCCAGCAGCTTAGGAGGGACTGGGGCCAACGTCCTGACTTTC. As protein: CASSLGGTGANVLTF. V and J are TRBV7-9 and TRBJ2-6; possible D gene TRBD2, 5 bases. The CDR3 extends over 15 amino acids. Germline assignment: CDR1 SEHNR and CDR2 FQNEAQ (reference sequence). Trimming took off 1 base at V and 2 bases at J, with 6 bases between the two ends.